Shown below are 26 T cell receptor beta chains from a single sample sequenced in a study of blood T cell repertoires in COVID-19. Only in-frame clones appear in the TCRdb table, and some are missing; sequencing was by immunoSEQ multiplex PCR. The data hold under 300,000 clones, with 85% to 90% observed a single time. Sequencing input: peripheral blood. The receptors shown here come from a woman aged 40 to 50 who had recovered from COVID-19.

The V call is TRBV13, the J call TRBJ2-7, with TRBD2 matching 7 bases. The J segment lost 4 bases and the V segment lost 5 bases, leaving 8 bases of the junction unmatched. There are 14 residues in the CDR3. CDR1 is PRHDT and CDR2 is FYEKMQ in the germline V gene (reference sequence). CDR3 DNA: TGTGCCAGCAGCACTTCGGGAGGAGCATACGAGCAGTACTTC. Translating gives CASSTSGGAYEQYF.

The chain links TRBV7-2 to TRBJ2-1, with 9 bases identical to TRBD2. V trimming: 4 bases; J trimming: 10 bases; junction bases outside the gene matches: 11. The CDR3 is made up of 15 amino acids. Germline V CDR1 and CDR2: SGHTA, FQGNSA. CDR3 protein: CASSSNAGGPREQFF. The CDR3 DNA sequence: TGTGCCAGCAGCTCTAATGCGGGAGGGCCCAGAGAGCAGTTCTTC.

The chain carries TRBV6-2 or TRBV6-3 and TRBJ2-1; TRBD2 might be the D (5 bases). The CDR3 totals 11 residues. Germline CDR1 MNHEY, CDR2 SVGEGT. Trimming pared 5 bases from V and 14 bases from J, leaving 13 bases between. CDR3 loop: CASSNGEVKFF. CDR3 nucleotide sequence: TGTGCCAGCAGTAACGGGGAAGTCAAGTTCTTC.

The chain employs TRBV2 and TRBJ2-3, with 8 bases aligning to TRBD2. Per germline, CDR1 SNHLY and CDR2 FYNNEI. J was trimmed by 6 bases and V by 3 bases; bases with no gene match: 8. The CDR3 spans 15 residues. In nucleotides, the CDR3 is TGTGCCAGCAGTGAGGTTCGGGGGGGGGCGGATACGCAGTATTTT. It is translated as CASSEVRGGADTQYF.

This chain links TRBV7-8 with TRBJ1-4; the D gene is possibly TRBD1 (6 bases). Trimming took off 5 bases at V and 3 bases at J, with 13 bases between the two ends. From germline, CDR1 is SGHVS and CDR2 FQNEAQ. The CDR3 spans 15 residues. CDR3 coding DNA: TGTGCCAGCAGCATCCACAGGGCGGCTAATGAAAAACTGTTTTTT. Residues: CASSIHRAANEKLFF.

V is TRBV2 and J is TRBJ1-5; D unresolved. V dropped 3 bases and J dropped 9 bases, with 9 bases sitting between them. Looked up from germline, CDR1 is SNHLY and CDR2 is FYNNEI. The CDR3 is made up of 12 amino acids. The CDR3 DNA follows: TGTGCCAGCAGTGATCGGGGTGGGCCCCAGCATTTT. Its protein is CASSDRGGPQHF. The whole variable domain, remainder taken from reference TRBV2 and TRBJ1-5, is EPEVTQTPSHQVTQMGQEVILRCVPISNHLYFYWYRQILGQKVEFLVSFYNNEISEKSEIFDDQFSVERPDGSNFTLKIRSTKLEDSAMYFCASSDRGGPQHFGDGTRLSIL.

The V and J genes are TRBV5-6 and TRBJ2-7; D is possibly TRBD1 (6 bases). V was shortened by 4 bases and J by 3 bases, with 14 bases between the two germline ends. The length of the CDR3 is 14 residues. Germline lookup yields CDR1 SGHDT and CDR2 YYEEEE. DNA of the CDR3: TGTGCCAGCAGCGGTGGACAGATGGGCTACGAGCAGTACGTC. This sequence encodes CASSGGQMGYEQYV.

This rearrangement joins TRBV11-2 to TRBJ1-1, with no clear D. The CDR3 is 14 amino acids. V lost 7 bases to trimming and J lost 5 bases, with 17 bases between them. Germline CDR1 SGHAT, CDR2 FQNNGV. CDR3 DNA sequence: TGTGCCAGCACCTACGCGGGCAGTGATACTGAAGCTTTCTTT. Amino acid sequence: CASTYAGSDTEAFF.

The rearrangement uses TRBV6-5 and TRBJ2-7; maybe TRBD1 (6 bases). Germline loops: CDR1 MNHEY, CDR2 SVGAGI. The CDR3 contains 11 residues. Trimming took 7 bases from V and 9 from J, leaving 13 bases between them. DNA for the CDR3: TGTGCCAGCATGATACAGGGTAGGCAGTACTTC. As protein: CASMIQGRQYF.

The CDR3 bases are TGTGCCAGCAGCAACTACCCGAGCGGGACCAATGAGCAGTTCTTC. Its protein is CASSNYPSGTNEQFF. The chain recombines TRBV11-3 with TRBJ2-1; 7 bases line up with TRBD2. V lost 5 bases to trimming and J lost 6 bases; unmatched junction nucleotides: 10. CDR1 is SGHNT and CDR2 is YENEEA in the germline V gene. The CDR3 sequence is 15 residues long.

V and J are TRBV7-3 and TRBJ2-2, with 7 bases aligning to TRBD2. The CDR3 contains 16 residues. Germline V gives CDR1 SGHTA, CDR2 FQGTGA. V lost 4 bases to trimming and J lost 2 bases; unmatched junction nucleotides: 7. In DNA form, the CDR3 reads TGTGCCAGCAGCTCCCCGACTAGCTCCAACACCGGGGAGCTGTTTTTT. Amino acid sequence: CASSSPTSSNTGELFF.

This chain joins TRBV12-3 or TRBV12-4 and TRBJ2-7, with 7 bases fitting TRBD2. The CDR3 is made up of 13 amino acids. V lost 11 bases to trimming and J lost 5 bases; unmatched junction nucleotides: 12. CDR3: CAGQTSLVNEQYV. Here the CDR3 DNA reads TGTGCCGGTCAGACTAGCCTCGTCAACGAGCAGTACGTC.

The chain employs TRBV7-9 and TRBJ2-7; TRBD2 matches 14 bases. Trimming removed 1 base from V and 6 bases from J; junction bases left unmatched: 2. CDR1 and CDR2 from the germline V gene are SEHNR and FQNEAQ (reference sequence). The CDR3 spans 15 residues. CDR3 nucleotides: TGTGCCAGCAGCTTAGGGGGACTAGCGGGGGTCGAGCAGTACTTC. Translated, it gives CASSLGGLAGVEQYF.

This chain joins TRBV7-9 and TRBJ2-3; D is perhaps TRBD2 (5 bases). CDR3 length: 15 residues. Trimming took off 2 bases at V and 5 bases at J, with 14 bases between the two ends. The germline gives CDR1 SEHNR, CDR2 FQNEAQ (reference sequence). CDR3 bases: TGTGCCAGCAGCTTATTAGGATCCGGGAAAGATACGCAGTATTTT. Its translation: CASSLLGSGKDTQYF.

The chain is built from TRBV5-1 and TRBJ1-2, with 7 bases matching TRBD1. CDR1 is SGHRS, CDR2 YFSETQ, per germline. CDR3 length: 15 amino acids. With V trimmed by 8 bases and J by 0 bases, 10 bases remained unmatched. CDR3 region: CASKTETGPNYGYTF. In DNA form, the CDR3 reads TGCGCCAGTAAAACCGAGACAGGGCCTAACTATGGCTACACCTTC.

V usage is TRBV30 and J usage is TRBJ2-5, with 7 bases identical to TRBD1. The CDR3 covers 13 residues. Germline V gene sequence: CDR1 GTSNPN, CDR2 SVGIG (reference sequence). The V and J ends lost 5 bases and 5 bases, in that order; junction bases with no gene match: 8. The CDR3 reads CAWETGSAETQYF. The CDR3 DNA reads as TGTGCCTGGGAGACAGGGAGTGCGGAGACCCAGTACTTC.

The CDR3 DNA reads TGTGCCAGCAGTTTATTGAAGGGGGCAGGAGGCTACACCTTC. This gives the protein CASSLLKGAGGYTF. This rearrangement joins TRBV28 to TRBJ1-2; 7 nucleotides line up with TRBD1. CDR1 is MDHEN, CDR2 SYDVKM, per germline. The CDR3 has 14 amino acids. The junction had 7 bases not matched to a gene; V was cut back by 1 base and J by 8 bases.

The V and J genes are TRBV3-1 (or the pseudogene TRBV3-2) and TRBJ2-7; TRBD2 matches 8 bases. Germline values: CDR1 LGHDT, CDR2 YNNKEL (reference sequence). There are 15 residues in the CDR3. V was clipped by 1 base and J by 0 bases; unmatched bases: 2. The CDR3 spells CASSQGGGSSYEQYF. As DNA, the CDR3 is TGTGCCAGCAGCCAAGGCGGGGGGAGCTCCTACGAGCAGTACTTC.

The V call is TRBV7-2, the J call TRBJ2-7, with 8 nucleotides matching TRBD2. The junction had 4 bases not matched to a gene; V was cut back by 3 bases and J by 3 bases. This CDR3 is 14 amino acids long. CDR1 is SGHTA and CDR2 is FQGNSA in the germline V gene. CDR3 DNA sequence: TGTGCCAGCAGCTTGGTAGCGGGAAGCTACGAGCAGTACTTC. Encoded protein: CASSLVAGSYEQYF.

The V gene is TRBV19, the J gene TRBJ2-1, with D tentatively TRBD2 (5 bases). Trimming removed 1 base at V and 9 bases at J, with 16 bases between. This CDR3 is built from 15 residues. Germline V lookup: CDR1 LNHDA, CDR2 SQIVND (reference sequence). The CDR3 reads CASSIGTQVYSEQFF. Written as DNA, the CDR3 is TGTGCCAGTAGTATAGGGACTCAGGTGTATAGTGAGCAGTTCTTC.

The V and J genes are TRBV7-2 and TRBJ2-5, with 14 bases lining up with TRBD2. Germline V gene data show CDR1 as SGHTA and CDR2 as FQGNSA. The CDR3 has 16 residues. With 4 bases clipped from V and 4 bases from J, the junction kept 5 bases outside the gene matches. DNA of the CDR3: TGTGCCAGCAGCTACCAAGGACTAGCGGGGGGAGAGACCCAGTACTTC. Its translation is CASSYQGLAGGETQYF.

The V gene is TRBV30, the J gene TRBJ1-2, with a possible D match to TRBD1 (6 bases). Germline CDR1 is GTSNPN and CDR2 is SVGIG (reference sequence). V lost 0 bases and J 4 bases, leaving 21 bases between the germline ends. This CDR3 is 17 amino acids long. CDR3 residues: CAWSVGSRGYTTYGYTF. DNA for the CDR3: TGTGCCTGGAGTGTAGGGTCCAGGGGCTATACTACCTATGGCTACACCTTC.

The J gene is TRBJ1-1, the V gene TRBV3-1 (or the pseudogene TRBV3-2); 7 bases match TRBD1. The CDR3 contains 12 residues. The germline V gene has CDR1 LGHDT and CDR2 YNNKEL (reference sequence). V lost 7 bases, J lost 9 bases, and 8 bases stayed unmatched. For the CDR3, the DNA is TGTGCCAGCACCTCGACAGGGCTGAAAGCTTTCTTT. This translates into CASTSTGLKAFF.

The chain employs TRBV7-9 and TRBJ1-6; D might be TRBD1 (5 bases). Germline V gene data show CDR1 as SEHNR and CDR2 as FQNEAQ (reference sequence). This CDR3 spans 14 amino acids. V lost 4 bases to trimming and J lost 6 bases, with 10 bases between them. CDR3: CASSSTVPNSPLHF. Here the CDR3 DNA reads TGTGCCAGCAGCTCGACAGTACCTAATTCACCCCTCCACTTT.

The chain has TRBV19 and TRBJ2-7; 9 bases fit TRBD2. Germline V lookup: CDR1 LNHDA, CDR2 SQIVND (reference sequence). Trimming at V came to 5 bases and at J to 0 bases, leaving 11 bases not matched to a gene. CDR3 length equals 17 residues. This chain's CDR3 is CASSPRTSDIISYEQYV. The CDR3 DNA sequence: TGTGCCAGTAGTCCTCGGACTAGCGATATTATCTCCTACGAGCAGTACGTC.

This sequence joins TRBV6-2 or TRBV6-3 and TRBJ2-6, with D perhaps matching TRBD1 (5 bases). The V gene's germline CDR1 is MNHEY and CDR2 SVGEGT. V lost 6 bases and J 2 bases, leaving 11 bases between the germline ends. This CDR3 spans 15 amino acids. CDR3 in amino acids: CASSLRVTGANVLTF. CDR3 DNA: TGTGCCAGCAGCCTCAGGGTTACTGGGGCCAACGTCCTGACTTTC.